A selection of T cell receptor beta chains follows, all from one sample in a study of blood T cell repertoires in COVID-19. Method: immunoSEQ multiplex PCR; TCRdb's copy keeps in-frame clones and lacks some. The table records 220,000 or so clones, roughly 84% of them present only once. Sample: peripheral blood. These receptors originate from a woman aged 55-70 years who had recovered from COVID-19. The CDR3 runs from the conserved cysteine through the conserved F or W. Fields, in order: CDR3 length, clone size, D gene, V gene, J gene, CDR3 protein, CDR3 DNA. The D gene is left open where the match is weak. Some rows mark clone size as missing; the rest say once, few, many or name a class of expanded clone.

17	-	TRBD1	TRBV9	TRBJ2-1	CASSVAGTGWAYNEQFF	TGTGCCAGCAGCGTAGCGGGGACAGGGTGGGCCTACAATGAGCAGTTCTTC
13	-	-	TRBV24-1	TRBJ2-2	CATSQANTGELFF	TGTGCCACCAGTCAGGCGAACACCGGGGAGCTGTTTTTT
12	-	-	TRBV6-2/TRBV6-3	TRBJ2-2	CASSFKTGELFF	TGTGCCAGCAGTTTTAAAACCGGGGAGCTGTTTTTT
14	-	TRBD2	TRBV10-3	TRBJ2-3	CAISELAGADTQYF	TGTGCCATCAGTGAGTTAGCGGGGGCAGATACGCAGTATTTT
15	-	TRBD1	TRBV5-1	TRBJ1-1	CASSVTGVRNTEAFF	TGCGCCAGCAGCGTGACAGGGGTGAGGAACACTGAAGCTTTCTTT
16	-	TRBD1	TRBV7-6	TRBJ1-5	CASSTPRTGRNQPQHF	TGTGCCAGCAGCACTCCCCGGACAGGGCGCAATCAGCCCCAGCATTTT
15	many	TRBD2	TRBV3-1/TRBV3-2	TRBJ2-5	CASSRTSGVQETQYF	TGTGCCAGCAGTCGGACTAGCGGAGTACAAGAGACCCAGTACTTC
14	-	TRBD1	TRBV10-3	TRBJ1-6	CAISGQGFNSPLHF	TGTGCCATCAGTGGACAGGGGTTCAATTCACCCCTCCACTTT
14	-	-	TRBV6-2/TRBV6-3	TRBJ2-7	CASSYSQGFYEQYF	TGTGCCAGCAGTTATAGCCAGGGTTTCTACGAGCAGTACTTC
15	-	-	TRBV30	TRBJ1-6	CAWSLAGTYNSPLHF	TGTGCCTGGAGTCTGGCAGGAACCTATAATTCACCCCTCCACTTT
17	-	TRBD2	TRBV25-1	TRBJ2-1	CASSDPQFVAGVNEQFF	TGTGCCAGCAGTGACCCCCAGTTTGTAGCGGGGGTCAATGAGCAGTTCTTC
15	-	TRBD1	TRBV5-4	TRBJ1-6	CASGTSQGSYSPLHF	TGTGCCAGCGGCACTTCACAGGGGTCATATTCACCCCTCCACTTT
13	-	TRBD2	TRBV29-1	TRBJ2-3	CSVLRGDADTQYF	TGCAGCGTTCTACGGGGGGACGCGGATACGCAGTATTTT
15	many	-	TRBV2	TRBJ1-3	CASRSLARSGNTIYF	TGTGCCAGCAGGTCCTTAGCGCGCTCTGGAAACACCATATATTTT
16	-	-	TRBV19	TRBJ1-3	CASSIDGPKMGNTIYF	TGTGCCAGTAGTATAGATGGCCCGAAGATGGGAAACACCATATATTTT
16	-	-	TRBV19	TRBJ2-1	CASSSRDIGVYNEQFF	TGTGCCAGTAGTAGCCGGGACATCGGCGTCTACAATGAGCAGTTCTTC
15	-	TRBD1	TRBV7-9	TRBJ1-1	CASSLMTGSYTEAFF	TGTGCCAGCAGCTTAATGACAGGGTCGTACACTGAAGCTTTCTTT
15	-	-	TRBV2	TRBJ2-1	CASSGQGGASNEQFF	TGTGCCAGCAGTGGGCAGGGGGGCGCTTCCAATGAGCAGTTCTTC
13	-	TRBD2	TRBV11-2	TRBJ2-1	CASRSAGGDEQFF	TGTGCCAGCAGGTCCGCCGGGGGGGATGAGCAGTTCTTC
18	-	-	TRBV4-1	TRBJ1-2	CASSQVAVRGWDNYGYTF	TGCGCCAGCAGCCAAGTTGCCGTCCGGGGATGGGATAACTATGGCTACACCTTC
14	-	-	TRBV5-6	TRBJ2-1	CASSSLLYYNEQFF	TGTGCCAGCAGCTCCCTACTGTACTACAATGAGCAGTTCTTC
15	many	TRBD2	TRBV6-5	TRBJ2-1	CASSPRAGGPYEQFF	TGTGCCAGCAGCCCCAGGGCGGGGGGGCCCTATGAGCAGTTCTTC
15	-	TRBD2	TRBV6-5	TRBJ2-2	CATHSGRPNTGELFF	TGTGCCACTCATAGCGGGCGACCGAACACCGGGGAGCTGTTTTTT
15	-	TRBD2	TRBV10-3	TRBJ2-1	CAISGGGGAANEQFF	TGTGCCATCAGTGGGGGCGGGGGGGCCGCCAATGAGCAGTTCTTC
15	few	-	TRBV7-2	TRBJ2-5	CASSQLARPQETQYF	TGTGCCAGCAGTCAACTAGCCAGGCCCCAAGAGACCCAGTACTTC
15	once	TRBD1	TRBV7-9	TRBJ1-6	CASSLKQGRDSPLHF	TGTGCCAGCAGCCTAAAACAGGGGCGGGATTCACCCCTCCACTTT
13	few	TRBD2	TRBV19	TRBJ2-3	CASSSGGRDTQYF	TGTGCCAGTAGTAGCGGGGGGCGTGATACGCAGTATTTT
15	-	TRBD2	TRBV5-1	TRBJ2-1	CASSLGLASYNEQFF	TGCGCCAGCAGCTTGGGACTAGCCTCCTACAATGAGCAGTTCTTC
13	-	-	TRBV29-1	TRBJ1-3	CSIREITGNTIYF	TGCAGCATCCGGGAAATAACCGGAAACACCATATATTTT
15	-	-	TRBV15	TRBJ2-7	CATSRGYAGLGEQYF	TGTGCCACCAGCAGAGGCTATGCGGGGTTGGGGGAGCAGTACTTC
14	-	-	TRBV6-6	TRBJ2-7	CASSYFPRTYEQYF	TGTGCCAGCAGTTACTTCCCCAGGACCTACGAGCAGTACTTC
15	-	-	TRBV18	TRBJ1-4	CASSPVQGSVLKLFF	TGTGCCAGCTCACCAGTCCAGGGGTCGGTCCTGAAGCTGTTTTTT
14	few	-	TRBV25-1	TRBJ1-4	CASSEHDSNEKLFF	TGTGCCAGCAGTGAACATGACAGTAATGAAAAACTGTTTTTT
15	-	-	TRBV11-2	TRBJ1-3	CASSLWAGRGNTIYF	TGTGCCAGCAGCCTATGGGCAGGGAGGGGAAACACCATATATTTT
12	-	TRBD1	TRBV6-2/TRBV6-3	TRBJ1-4	CASSRGQEKLFF	TGTGCCAGCAGCAGGGGGCAAGAAAAACTGTTTTTT
14	once	-	TRBV11-2	TRBJ1-2	CASSLDNINYGYTF	TGTGCCAGCAGCTTAGATAACATCAACTATGGCTACACCTTC
14	few	-	TRBV11-2	TRBJ1-5	CASSSVGSNQPQHF	TGTGCCAGCAGCTCAGTTGGCTCCAATCAGCCCCAGCATTTT
13	-	-	TRBV24-1	TRBJ2-3	CATSDPSLDTQYF	TGTGCCACCAGTGACCCCTCACTTGATACGCAGTATTTT
14	-	-	TRBV30	TRBJ1-2	CAWTQGTGPRGYTF	TGTGCCTGGACCCAGGGAACAGGACCGCGTGGCTACACCTTC
11	once	-	TRBV15	TRBJ2-1	CATSGLYEQFF	TGTGCCACCAGCGGGCTTTATGAGCAGTTCTTC
15	-	TRBD1	TRBV5-4	TRBJ2-7	CASSLGDRGAYEQYF	TGTGCCAGCAGCTTAGGGGACAGGGGCGCCTACGAGCAGTACTTC
15	-	-	TRBV11-1	TRBJ1-1	CASSLGGRPRSEAFF	TGTGCCAGCAGCTTGGGGGGGAGACCTAGATCTGAAGCTTTCTTT
14	-	-	TRBV19	TRBJ1-2	CASSPSGGSYGYTF	TGTGCCAGTAGCCCCTCAGGAGGGTCCTATGGCTACACCTTC
15	-	TRBD2	TRBV2	TRBJ2-1	CASSPGTSVYNEQFF	TGTGCCAGCAGTCCCGGGACTAGCGTTTACAATGAGCAGTTCTTC
16	-	TRBD1	TRBV6-2/TRBV6-3	TRBJ1-1	CASSLSLSGQGLEAFF	TGTGCCAGCAGTTTGTCATTATCGGGACAGGGTCTTGAAGCTTTCTTT
14	-	-	TRBV7-9	TRBJ1-2	CASSTRGGSYGYTF	TGTGCCAGCAGCACCCGTGGCGGGTCCTATGGCTACACCTTC
12	once	-	TRBV13	TRBJ2-3	CASSFFTDTQYF	TGTGCCAGCAGCTTCTTCACAGATACGCAGTATTTT
15	-	TRBD1	TRBV7-2	TRBJ1-2	CASSPGTGNLYGYTF	TGTGCCAGCAGCCCCGGGACAGGGAACCTCTATGGCTACACCTTC